This T cell receptor (beta chain) was obtained from a study of T-cell reconstitution after alpha-beta-depleted transplantation in children (dated by TCRdb to the mid-2010s). Turning to the overall study: Using TCR repertoire profiling, the study quantitatively followed how T-cell immune reconstitution unfolded in children after TCRalphabeta/CD19-depleted allogeneic hematopoietic cell transplantation.

CDR1 and CDR2 are drawn from the germline V gene: SGHRS, YFSETQ. From the cysteine through the phenylalanine, the CDR3 covers 14 amino acids. Solely the CDR3 DNA is kept, with 42 bases framed from the first base. V is pruned by 4 bases and J by 5 bases, leaving 5 bases of the junction without a gene match. The library came from PCR. The run used an Illumina HiSeq 2500. To normalize quantification of the TCRbeta repertoire, the TCR libraries were built with molecular barcoding that relied on unique molecular identifiers. TCRdb applied fastp at Q25 and MiXCR to the public reads, then kept only in-frame beta chains. Identical CDR3 protein sequences are pooled into one entry, listed with their most common genes and DNA. The sample table holds about 350,000 distinct CDR3 sequences, of which roughly 13% were seen once. 4.3% of the sample is in the top ten clones. This clonotype was recorded many times. Its target antigen remains unknown. Nothing much larger sits one base from this clone, and base qualities are not available.

Here the sequenced sample was PBMCs, taken from the stem cell graft. The source is a human donor who donated a stem cell graft to a child with Fanconi anemia. This receptor chain uses TRBV5-1 and TRBJ1-4; 7 bases in the junction line up with TRBD1. The sequence in DNA is TGCGCCAGCAGCAGAGGGACAGAGAATGAAAAACTGTTTTTT. This is translated as CASSRGTENEKLFF.